The source of this TCR beta chain is a study of CD8+CD57+ T cells in acquired aplastic anemia. The wider study: The DNA of sorted CD4+ and CD8+ cells averaged 3.2 ug. General study findings and limits: About 30 was the count of CD8+ CDR3 sequences that patients shared with controls.

Remarks on this clonotype: Its specificity is not known.

Selection for sequencing was limited to patients who had shown CD8+CD57+ cell expansion by flow cytometry. Each patient carried a diagnosis of severe acquired aplastic anemia. All patients were therapy-naive when blood was sampled. The CDR3 is made up of 14 amino acids. Germline V gene data show CDR1 as SGHTA and CDR2 as FQGNSA. Trimming cost V 3 bases and J 3 bases, with 11 bases left between them. Investigators profiled TCR beta VDJ and CDR3 from genomic DNA template. TCRdb re-analysed the reads in MiXCR, keeping a single row per CDR3 protein. The repertoire holds about 160,000 distinct CDR3 sequences, with about 64% as singletons.

The material sequenced was sorted CD4+, CD8+, or CD8+CD57+ T cells (not recorded which) from PBMCs. V and J are TRBV7-2 and TRBJ2-5; D assignment may be TRBD1 or TRBD2 (6 bases each). The clonotype was recovered from a human donor with aplastic anemia. The CDR3 DNA reads as TGTGCCAGCAGCTTTTGGGGGGCGGAAGAGACCCAGTACTTC. Protein sequence: CASSFWGAEETQYF.